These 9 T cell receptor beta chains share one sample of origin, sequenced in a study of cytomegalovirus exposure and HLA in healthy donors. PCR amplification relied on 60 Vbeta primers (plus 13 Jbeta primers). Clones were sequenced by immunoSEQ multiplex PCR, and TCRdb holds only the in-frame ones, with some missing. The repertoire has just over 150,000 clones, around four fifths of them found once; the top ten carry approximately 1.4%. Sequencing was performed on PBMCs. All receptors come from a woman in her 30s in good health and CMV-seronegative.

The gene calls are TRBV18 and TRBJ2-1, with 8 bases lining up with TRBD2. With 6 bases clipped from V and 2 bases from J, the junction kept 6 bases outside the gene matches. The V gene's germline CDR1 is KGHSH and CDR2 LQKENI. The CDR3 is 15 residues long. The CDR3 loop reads CASSLTSGPYNEQFF. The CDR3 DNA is TGTGCCAGCTCCCTCACTAGCGGTCCCTACAATGAGCAGTTCTTC.

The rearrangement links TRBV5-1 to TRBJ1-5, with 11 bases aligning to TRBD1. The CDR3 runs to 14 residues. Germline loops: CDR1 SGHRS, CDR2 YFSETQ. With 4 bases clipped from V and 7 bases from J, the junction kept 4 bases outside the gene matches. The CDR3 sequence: CASSMGQGEQPQHF. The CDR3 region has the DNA TGCGCCAGCAGCATGGGACAGGGGGAACAGCCCCAGCATTTT. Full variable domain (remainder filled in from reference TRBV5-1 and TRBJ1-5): KAGVTQTPRYLIKTRGQQVTLSCSPISGHRSVSWYQQTPGQGLQFLFEYFSETQRNKGNFPGRFSGRQFSNSRSEMNVSTLELGDSALYLCASSMGQGEQPQHFGDGTRLSIL.

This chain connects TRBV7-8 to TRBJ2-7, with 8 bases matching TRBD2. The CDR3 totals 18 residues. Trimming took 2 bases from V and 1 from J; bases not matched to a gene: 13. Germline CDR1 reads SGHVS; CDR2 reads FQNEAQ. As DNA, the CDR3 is TGTGCCAGCAGCTTACCGGGGGAAACTAGCGGTGGATCCTACGAGCAGTACTTC. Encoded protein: CASSLPGETSGGSYEQYF. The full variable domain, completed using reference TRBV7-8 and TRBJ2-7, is GAGVSQSPRYKVAKRGQDVALRCDPISGHVSLFWYQQALGQGPEFLTYFQNEAQLDKSGLPSDRFFAERPEGSVSTLKIQRTQQEDSAVYLCASSLPGETSGGSYEQYFGPGTRLTVT.

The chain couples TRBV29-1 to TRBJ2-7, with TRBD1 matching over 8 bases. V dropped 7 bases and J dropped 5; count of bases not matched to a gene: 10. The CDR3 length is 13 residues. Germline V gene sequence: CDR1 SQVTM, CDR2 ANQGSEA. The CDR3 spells CSASDRVKDEQYF. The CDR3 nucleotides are TGCAGCGCTTCGGACAGGGTCAAGGACGAGCAGTACTTC.

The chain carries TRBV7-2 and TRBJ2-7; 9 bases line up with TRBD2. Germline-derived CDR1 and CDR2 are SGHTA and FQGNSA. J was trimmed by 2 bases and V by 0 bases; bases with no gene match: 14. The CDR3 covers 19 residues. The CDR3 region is CASSLALGFAGGRPYEQYF. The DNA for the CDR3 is TGTGCCAGCAGCTTAGCGCTCGGCTTTGCGGGGGGGCGCCCCTACGAGCAGTACTTC.

The CDR3 here is CAWSETRGNTIYF. For the CDR3, the DNA is TGTGCCTGGAGTGAAACAAGAGGAAACACCATATATTTT. V and J are TRBV30 and TRBJ1-3; D remains unclear. The CDR3 covers 13 residues. From germline, CDR1 is GTSNPN and CDR2 SVGIG (reference sequence). Trimming removed 1 base from V and 4 bases from J, with 8 bases in between.

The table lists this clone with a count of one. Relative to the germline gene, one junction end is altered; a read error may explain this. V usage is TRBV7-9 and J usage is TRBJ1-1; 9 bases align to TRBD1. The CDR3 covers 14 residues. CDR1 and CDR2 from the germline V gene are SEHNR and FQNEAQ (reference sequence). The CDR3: CSSSSGQGRTEAFF. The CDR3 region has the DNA TGTTCCAGCAGCTCGGGACAGGGAAGGACTGAAGCTTTCTTT.

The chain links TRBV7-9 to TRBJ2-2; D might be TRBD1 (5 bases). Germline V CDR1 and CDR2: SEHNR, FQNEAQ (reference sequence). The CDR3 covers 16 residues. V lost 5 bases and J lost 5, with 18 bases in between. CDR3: CASSPSSAGQTGELFF. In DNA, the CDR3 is TGTGCCAGCAGCCCATCGTCAGCAGGGCAAACCGGGGAGCTGTTTTTT.

CDR3 sequence: CARVGEINSNQPQHF. In DNA form, the CDR3 reads TGTGCCAGAGTCGGGGAAATAAATAGCAATCAGCCCCAGCATTTT. The rearrangement links TRBV6-1 to TRBJ1-5; D is undetermined. Germline V gene data show CDR1 as MNHNS and CDR2 as SASEGT. The CDR3 sequence is 15 residues long. V was trimmed by 9 bases and J by 0 bases, leaving 15 bases between them.